This TCR beta chain was recovered during a study of response to subunit inactivated influenza vaccine. Overall study findings and caveats: The authors offered the suggestion that each seasonal influenza vaccination recruits few new T cells.

Remarks on this clonotype: Its antigen is as yet unknown.

TCRdb passed the RT-PCR reads through MiXCR, listing each CDR3 protein once. The sample yields 150,000 or so distinct CDR3 sequences, over 8.5% seen once. This CDR3 has 15 amino acids. V was trimmed by 5 bases and J by 5 bases, leaving 18 bases between them. Per germline, CDR1 SGHVS and CDR2 FNYEAQ. The chain combines TRBV7-6 with TRBJ1-1; D might be TRBD1 (6 bases). The specimen comprised CD8+ T cells sorted from PBMCs, sampled about 24 months after vaccination. This clonotype originated in a man between 50 and 70 years old who received an inactivated influenza vaccine. The CDR3 DNA is TGTGCCAGCAGCGAATCGGACAGCGGGGGGACTGAAGCTTTCTTT. Amino acids: CASSESDSGGTEAFF.